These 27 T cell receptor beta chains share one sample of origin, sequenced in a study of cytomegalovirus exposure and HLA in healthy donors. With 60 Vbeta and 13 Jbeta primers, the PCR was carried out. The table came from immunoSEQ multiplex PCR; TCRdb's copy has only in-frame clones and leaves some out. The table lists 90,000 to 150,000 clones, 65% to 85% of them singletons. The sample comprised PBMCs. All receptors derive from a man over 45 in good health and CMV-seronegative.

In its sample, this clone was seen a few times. The CDR3 loop is CASSSRGGATNEKLFF. The DNA for the CDR3 is TGTGCCAGCAGCTCCCGGGGGGGGGCAACTAATGAAAAACTGTTTTTT. The V and J genes are TRBV5-5 and TRBJ1-4; weak D call: TRBD1 (5 bases). With 3 bases removed from V and 0 bases from J, the gap between germline ends came to 12 bases. Looked up from germline, CDR1 is SGHKS and CDR2 is YYEKEE (reference sequence). The CDR3 runs 16 residues.

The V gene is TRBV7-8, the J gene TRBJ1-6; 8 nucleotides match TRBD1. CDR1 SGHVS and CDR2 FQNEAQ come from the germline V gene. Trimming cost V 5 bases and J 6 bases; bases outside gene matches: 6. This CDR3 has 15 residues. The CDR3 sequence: CASSLRTGSNSPLHF. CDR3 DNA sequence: TGTGCCAGCAGCCTGAGGACAGGGTCTAATTCACCCCTCCACTTT.

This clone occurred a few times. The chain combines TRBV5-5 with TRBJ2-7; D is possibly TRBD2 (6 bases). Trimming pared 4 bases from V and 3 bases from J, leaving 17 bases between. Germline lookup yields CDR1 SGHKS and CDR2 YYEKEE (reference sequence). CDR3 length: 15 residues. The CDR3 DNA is TGTGCCAGCAGCCCCACCGGGACGGGGGTCTACGAGCAGTACTTC. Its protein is CASSPTGTGVYEQYF.

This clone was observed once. CDR3 residues: CASSQDPGLAGVDEQFF. The DNA for the CDR3 is TGCGCCAGCAGCCAAGACCCGGGACTAGCGGGAGTGGATGAGCAGTTCTTC. The rearrangement uses TRBV4-3 and TRBJ2-1, with 14 positions matching TRBD2. CDR1 LGHNA and CDR2 YSLEER come from the germline V gene. The CDR3 sequence is 17 residues long. V shed 0 bases and J 8 bases; nucleotides not matched to a gene: 6.

Written as DNA, the CDR3 is TGTGCCAGCAGCCTTAGACAGGGGGCACACTCCTACAATGAGCAGTTCTTC. It yields the protein CASSLRQGAHSYNEQFF. The V and J genes are TRBV11-2 and TRBJ2-1; 10 bases are a match to TRBD1. This CDR3 has 17 residues. Germline V lookup: CDR1 SGHAT, CDR2 FQNNGV. The V gene end was trimmed by 5 bases and the J gene end by 0 bases; junction bases not matched to a gene: 7.

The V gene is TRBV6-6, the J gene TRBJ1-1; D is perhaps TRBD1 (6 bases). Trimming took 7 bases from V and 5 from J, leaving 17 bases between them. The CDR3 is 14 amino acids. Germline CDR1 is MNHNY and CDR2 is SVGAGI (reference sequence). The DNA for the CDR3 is TGTGCCAGCAATGTTAGGGGGGGAGGTACTGAAGCTTTCTTT. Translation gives CASNVRGGGTEAFF.

CDR3 DNA: TGTGCCATCAGTGAGGGCTCCCGAGGACAGAGCACAGATACGCAGTATTTT. This encodes CAISEGSRGQSTDTQYF. This rearrangement joins TRBV10-3 to TRBJ2-3; perhaps TRBD1 as D (6 bases). This CDR3 has 17 residues. The V end was cut by 2 bases, the J end by 0 bases, with 15 bases between. Germline values: CDR1 ENHRY, CDR2 SYGVKD.

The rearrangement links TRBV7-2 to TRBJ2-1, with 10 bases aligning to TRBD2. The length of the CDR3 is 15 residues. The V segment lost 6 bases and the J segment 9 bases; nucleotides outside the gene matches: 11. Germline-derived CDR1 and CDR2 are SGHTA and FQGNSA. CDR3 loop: CASSSGASGGSEQFF. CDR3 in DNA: TGTGCCAGCAGTAGCGGGGCTAGCGGGGGATCTGAGCAGTTCTTC.

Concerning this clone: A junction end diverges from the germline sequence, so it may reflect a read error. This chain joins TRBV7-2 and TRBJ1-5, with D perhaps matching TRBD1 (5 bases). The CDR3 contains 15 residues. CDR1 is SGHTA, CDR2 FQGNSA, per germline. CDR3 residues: CSSSLDGGKNQPQHF. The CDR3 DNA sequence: TGTTCCAGCAGCTTAGATGGGGGGAAAAATCAGCCCCAGCATTTT.

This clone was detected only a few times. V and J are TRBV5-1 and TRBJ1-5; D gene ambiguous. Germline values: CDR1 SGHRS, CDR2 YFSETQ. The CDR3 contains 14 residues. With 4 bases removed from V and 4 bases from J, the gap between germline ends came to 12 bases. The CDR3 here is CASSLAGENQPQHF. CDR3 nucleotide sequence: TGCGCCAGCAGCCTCGCCGGGGAGAATCAGCCCCAGCATTTT.

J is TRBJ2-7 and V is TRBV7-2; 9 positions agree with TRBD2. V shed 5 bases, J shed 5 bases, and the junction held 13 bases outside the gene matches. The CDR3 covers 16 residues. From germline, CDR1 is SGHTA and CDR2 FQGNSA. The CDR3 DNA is TGTGCCAGCAGCGTCCCTAGCGGGAAACCGAATAACGAGCAGTACTTC. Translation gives CASSVPSGKPNNEQYF.

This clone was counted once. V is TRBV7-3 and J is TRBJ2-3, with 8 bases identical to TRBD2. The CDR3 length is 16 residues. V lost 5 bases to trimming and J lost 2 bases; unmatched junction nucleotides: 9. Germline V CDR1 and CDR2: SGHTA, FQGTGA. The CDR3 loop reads CASSPLGGVSTDTQYF. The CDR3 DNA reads TGTGCCAGCAGCCCTCTCGGGGGGGTTTCCACAGATACGCAGTATTTT.

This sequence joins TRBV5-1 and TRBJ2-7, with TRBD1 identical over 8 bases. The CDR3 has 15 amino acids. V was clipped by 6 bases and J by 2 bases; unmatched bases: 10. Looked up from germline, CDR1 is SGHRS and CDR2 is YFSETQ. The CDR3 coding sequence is TGCGCCAGCACTCCTCGGACAGGGCCCGCCTACGAGCAGTACTTC. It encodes CASTPRTGPAYEQYF.

The CDR3 coding sequence is TGTGCCAGCAGCCAAGAACCAGCGGGTACCGCCAAAAACATTCAGTACTTC. This encodes CASSQEPAGTAKNIQYF. The V call is TRBV4-2, the J call TRBJ2-4, with TRBD2 as a possible D gene (6 bases). Trimming cost V 0 bases and J 1 base, with 13 bases left between them. The CDR3 is 17 residues long. CDR1 is LGHNA and CDR2 is YNFKEQ in the germline V gene.

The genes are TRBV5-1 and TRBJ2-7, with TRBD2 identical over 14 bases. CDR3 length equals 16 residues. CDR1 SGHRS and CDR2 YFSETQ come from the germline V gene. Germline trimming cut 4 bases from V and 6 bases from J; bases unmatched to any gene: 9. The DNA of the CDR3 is TGCGCCAGCAGCCCCGGGACTAGCGGGAGAAATTTCGAGCAGTACTTC. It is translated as CASSPGTSGRNFEQYF.

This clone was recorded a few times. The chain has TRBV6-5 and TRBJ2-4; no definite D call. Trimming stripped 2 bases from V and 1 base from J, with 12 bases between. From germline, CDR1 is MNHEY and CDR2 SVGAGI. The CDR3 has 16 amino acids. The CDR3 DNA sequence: TGTGCCAGCAGTTACGGGTTTTCGAGGGCCAAAAACATTCAGTACTTC. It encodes CASSYGFSRAKNIQYF.

The CDR3: CAISPYGGPNQPQHF. The CDR3 bases are TGTGCCATCAGCCCCTATGGAGGCCCCAATCAGCCCCAGCATTTT. The chain combines TRBV10-3 with TRBJ1-5; D gene unclear. The CDR3 covers 15 residues. The V gene lost 6 bases and the J gene lost 3 bases, with 15 bases spanning the gap. In germline, CDR1 is ENHRY, CDR2 SYGVKD.

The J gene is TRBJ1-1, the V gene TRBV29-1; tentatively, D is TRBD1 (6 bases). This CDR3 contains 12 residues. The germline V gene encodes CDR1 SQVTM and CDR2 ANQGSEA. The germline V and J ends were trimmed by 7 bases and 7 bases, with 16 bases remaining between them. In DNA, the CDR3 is TGCAGCGCCAGGACAGTTCCCCATGAAGCTTTCTTT. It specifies CSARTVPHEAFF. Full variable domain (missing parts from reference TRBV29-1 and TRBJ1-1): SAVISQKPSRDICQRGTSLTIQCQVDSQVTMMFWYRQQPGQSLTLIATANQGSEATYESGFVIDKFPISRPNLTFSTLTVSNMSPEDSSIYLCSARTVPHEAFFGQGTRLTVV.

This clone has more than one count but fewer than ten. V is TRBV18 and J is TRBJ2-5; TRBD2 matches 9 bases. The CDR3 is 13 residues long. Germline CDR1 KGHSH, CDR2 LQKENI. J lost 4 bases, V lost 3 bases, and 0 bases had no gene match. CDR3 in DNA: TGTGCCAGCTCACCTAGCGGGAGAGAGACCCAGTACTTC. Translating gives CASSPSGRETQYF.

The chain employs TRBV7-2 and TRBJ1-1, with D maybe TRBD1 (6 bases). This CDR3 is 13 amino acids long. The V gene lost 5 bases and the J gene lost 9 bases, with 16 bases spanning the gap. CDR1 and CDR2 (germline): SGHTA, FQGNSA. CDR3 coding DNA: TGTGCCAGCAGCCATCGGACAGACGATCAAGCTTTCTTT. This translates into CASSHRTDDQAFF.

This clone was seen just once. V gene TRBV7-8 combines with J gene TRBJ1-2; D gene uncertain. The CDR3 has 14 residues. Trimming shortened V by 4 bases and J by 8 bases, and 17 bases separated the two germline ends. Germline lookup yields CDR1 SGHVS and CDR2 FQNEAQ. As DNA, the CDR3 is TGTGCCAGCAGCTCCATCATCGGGTCGGGGGGCTACACCTTC. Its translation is CASSSIIGSGGYTF.

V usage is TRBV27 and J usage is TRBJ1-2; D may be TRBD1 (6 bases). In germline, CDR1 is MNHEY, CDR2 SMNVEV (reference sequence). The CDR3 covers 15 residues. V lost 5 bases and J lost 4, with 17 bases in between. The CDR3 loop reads CASSAHRVTSYGYTF. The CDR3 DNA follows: TGTGCCAGCAGTGCTCACAGGGTTACCTCCTATGGCTACACCTTC.

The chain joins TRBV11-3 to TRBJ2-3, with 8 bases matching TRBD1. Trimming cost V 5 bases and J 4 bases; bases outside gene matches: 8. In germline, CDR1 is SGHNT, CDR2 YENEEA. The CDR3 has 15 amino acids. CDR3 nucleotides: TGTGCCAGCAGCGAACCGGGACAGGCCCCAGATACGCAGTATTTT. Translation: CASSEPGQAPDTQYF.

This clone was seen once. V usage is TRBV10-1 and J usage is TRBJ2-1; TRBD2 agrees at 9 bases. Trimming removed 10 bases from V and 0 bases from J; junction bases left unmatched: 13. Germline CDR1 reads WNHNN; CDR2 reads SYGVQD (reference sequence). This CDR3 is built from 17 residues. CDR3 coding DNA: TGCGCCAAGAGACGTAGCGGGAGCACGAGCTCCTACAATGAGCAGTTCTTC. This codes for CAKRRSGSTSSYNEQFF.

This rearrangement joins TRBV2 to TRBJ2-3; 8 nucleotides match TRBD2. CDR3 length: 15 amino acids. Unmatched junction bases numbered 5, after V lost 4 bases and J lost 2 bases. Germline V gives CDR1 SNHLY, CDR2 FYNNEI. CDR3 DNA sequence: TGTGCCAGCAGTGCGGAGCGGGGGTTCACAGATACGCAGTATTTT. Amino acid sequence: CASSAERGFTDTQYF.

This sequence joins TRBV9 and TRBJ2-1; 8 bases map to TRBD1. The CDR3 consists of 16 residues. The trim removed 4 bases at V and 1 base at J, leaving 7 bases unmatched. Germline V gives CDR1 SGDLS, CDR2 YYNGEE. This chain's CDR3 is CASSSPTGASYNEQFF. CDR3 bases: TGTGCCAGCAGCTCCCCGACAGGGGCATCCTACAATGAGCAGTTCTTC.

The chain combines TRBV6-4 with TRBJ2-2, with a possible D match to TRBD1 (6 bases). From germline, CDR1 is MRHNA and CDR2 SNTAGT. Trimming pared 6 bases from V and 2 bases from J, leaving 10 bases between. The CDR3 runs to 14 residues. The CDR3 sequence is CASSRDINTGELFF. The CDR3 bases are TGTGCCAGCAGCCGGGACATAAACACCGGGGAGCTGTTTTTT.